This TCR beta chain was sequenced for a study of blood T cell repertoires in COVID-19. Study-wide background: Sites across the United States, Italy and Spain contributed samples from acute and convalescent COVID-19. T cells, B-cell-depleted T cells, or PBMCs supplied cDNA or gDNA.

In the authors' workflow: Researchers report that nucleated cell counts were estimated from reference gene primer amplification. Method: immunoSEQ multiplex PCR; TCRdb's copy keeps in-frame clones and lacks some. The DNA was the basis for D and trimming; V, J and clone size are from that table. Seen here are a few hundred thousand clones, around nine tenths observed once, and the top ten hold approximately 2%. Input material: peripheral blood. The TCR originated in a man aged 25-40 years with active or convalescent COVID-19.

The CDR3 DNA reads as TGTGCCAGTAGGAACGACAGGTGGTCTGGAAACACCATATATTTT. Its protein product is CASRNDRWSGNTIYF. V and J are TRBV19 and TRBJ1-3; maybe TRBD1 (6 bases). The CDR3 consists of 15 residues. The V end was cut by 6 bases, the J end by 1 base, with 13 bases between. Germline-derived CDR1 and CDR2 are LNHDA and SQIVND (reference sequence).